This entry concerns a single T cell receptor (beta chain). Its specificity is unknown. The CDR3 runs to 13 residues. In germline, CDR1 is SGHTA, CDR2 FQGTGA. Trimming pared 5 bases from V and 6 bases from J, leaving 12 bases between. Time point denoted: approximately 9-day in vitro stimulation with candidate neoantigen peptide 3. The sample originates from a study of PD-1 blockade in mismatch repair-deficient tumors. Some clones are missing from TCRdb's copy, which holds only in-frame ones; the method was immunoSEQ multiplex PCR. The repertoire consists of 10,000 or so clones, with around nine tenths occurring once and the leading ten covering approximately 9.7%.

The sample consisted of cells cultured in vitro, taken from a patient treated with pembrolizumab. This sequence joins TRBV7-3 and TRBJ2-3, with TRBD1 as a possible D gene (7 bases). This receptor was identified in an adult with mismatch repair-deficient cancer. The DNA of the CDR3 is TGTGCCAGCAGCCTACAGGGGAGGGATACGCAGTATTTT. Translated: CASSLQGRDTQYF. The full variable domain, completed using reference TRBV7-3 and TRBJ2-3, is GAGVSQTPSNKVTEKGKYVELRCDPISGHTALYWYRQSLGQGPEFLIYFQGTGAADDSGLPNDRFFAVRPEGSVSTLKIQRTERGDSAVYLCASSLQGRDTQYFGPGTRLTVL.